A single sample is the source of the 20 T cell receptor beta chains below, sequenced in a study of long-term antiretroviral therapy in people with HIV. Run at survey level, the immunoSEQ assay was version v3.0. TCRdb's table, derived via immunoSEQ multiplex PCR, lists solely in-frame clones and lacks some. The repertoire holds fewer than 30,000 clones, roughly 80% seen once, with approximately 10% in the top ten. This sample comprised unsorted PBMCs, obtained 3 years after starting antiretroviral therapy. These TCRs come from a man aged 35 to 55 with HIV.

This clone is termed hyperexpanded (1% or more). This chain joins TRBV11-3 and TRBJ2-6, with unresolved D. This CDR3 contains 12 residues. Per the germline V gene, CDR1 is SGHNT and CDR2 is YENEEA. Trimming took off 5 bases at V and 6 bases at J, with 5 bases between the two ends. CDR3: CASSAAANVLTF. In nucleotides, the CDR3 is TGTGCCAGCAGCGCGGCGGCCAACGTCCTGACTTTC.

This clone was counted only a few times. This chain connects TRBV15 to TRBJ1-2; no clear D. Trimming took 1 base from V and 8 from J, leaving 20 bases between them. The CDR3 length is 16 residues. Germline V CDR1 and CDR2: LNHNV, YYDKDF (reference sequence). The CDR3 DNA sequence: TGTGCCACCAGCAGAGCGGGAGGAGGGAATACTATGGGCTACACCTTC. Its protein is CATSRAGGGNTMGYTF.

The chain combines TRBV7-2 with TRBJ2-7; 7 bases line up with TRBD2. This CDR3 comprises 13 residues. In germline, CDR1 is SGHTA, CDR2 FQGNSA. V shed 4 bases and J 3 bases; nucleotides not matched to a gene: 3. The CDR3 DNA is TGTGCCAGCAGCTCCAGCGGGGACTACGAGCAGTACTTC. This translates into CASSSSGDYEQYF.

This clone has just a few counts. This chain links TRBV11-3 with TRBJ2-7; D unresolved. Germline assignment: CDR1 SGHNT and CDR2 YENEEA. The CDR3 length is 12 residues. V shed 0 bases and J shed 7 bases, with 7 bases lying between them. CDR3 region: CASSLDDEEQYF. The DNA of the CDR3 is TGTGCCAGCAGCTTAGATGACGAGGAGCAGTACTTC.

This sequence joins TRBV5-6 and TRBJ2-1, with a possible D match to TRBD1 (6 bases). The CDR3 spans 13 residues. Germline V gene data show CDR1 as SGHDT and CDR2 as YYEEEE. The V end was cut by 4 bases, the J end by 8 bases, with 13 bases between. The DNA of the CDR3 is TGTGCCAGCAGCCCGGACAGAGGGGATGAGCAGTTCTTC. This sequence encodes CASSPDRGDEQFF.

The genes are TRBV18 and TRBJ1-6; D unresolved. The germline V gene has CDR1 KGHSH and CDR2 LQKENI. CDR3 length equals 15 residues. The V end was cut by 3 bases, the J end by 10 bases, with 16 bases between. CDR3 loop: CASSPLLGVGSPLHF. DNA for the CDR3: TGTGCCAGCTCACCTCTCCTTGGGGTAGGCTCACCCCTCCACTTT.

The V call is TRBV5-6, the J call TRBJ1-2, with D unresolved. The germline gives CDR1 SGHDT, CDR2 YYEEEE. There are 13 residues in the CDR3. Trimming removed 0 bases from V and 8 bases from J, with 11 bases in between. CDR3 sequence: CASSLVAEGGYTF. As DNA, the CDR3 is TGTGCCAGCAGCTTGGTTGCAGAAGGAGGCTACACCTTC.

The rearrangement joins TRBV5-1 to TRBJ2-1, with TRBD1 matching 7 bases. This CDR3 has 13 amino acids. Germline CDR1 and CDR2: SGHRS and YFSETQ. The V segment lost 1 base and the J segment 10 bases; nucleotides outside the gene matches: 5. The CDR3 region has the DNA TGCGCCAGCAGCTTGCGAGGGGGCGAGGAGCAGTTCTTC. Translation gives CASSLRGGEEQFF.

The chain has TRBV30 and TRBJ2-7, with TRBD1 as a possible D gene (5 bases). The V and J ends lost 5 bases and 6 bases respectively, with 11 bases between them. This CDR3 has 11 amino acids. Germline V gives CDR1 GTSNPN, CDR2 SVGIG (reference sequence). The CDR3 loop is CAWGRAPEQYF. For the CDR3, the DNA is TGTGCCTGGGGCAGGGCTCCCGAGCAGTACTTC.

CDR3 loop: CASSKGRNYGYTF. The CDR3 DNA reads TGTGCCAGCAGCAAGGGACGGAACTATGGCTACACCTTC. This rearrangement joins TRBV6-4 to TRBJ1-2; D possibly corresponds to TRBD1 (5 bases). From germline, CDR1 is MRHNA and CDR2 SNTAGT. The ends were cut back, 6 bases at V and 2 bases at J, with 10 bases in the middle. This CDR3 has 13 residues.

The CDR3 protein is CASSVADSSGNTIYF. The CDR3 DNA sequence: TGTGCCAGCAGCGTAGCGGACAGCTCTGGAAACACCATATATTTT. V gene TRBV9 combines with J gene TRBJ1-3; D possibly corresponds to TRBD1 (6 bases). The CDR3 loop spans 15 amino acids. The V end lost 0 bases, the J end lost 0 bases, and 7 bases lay between the germline ends. Germline V gene data show CDR1 as SGDLS and CDR2 as YYNGEE.

This clone was counted a single time. The chain recombines TRBV6-5 with TRBJ2-1; D assignment may be TRBD1 or TRBD2 (5 bases each). The CDR3 is 15 amino acids. Trimming took off 6 bases at V and 2 bases at J, with 14 bases between the two ends. Germline V gives CDR1 MNHEY, CDR2 SVGAGI. CDR3 loop: CASRSEGNAYNEQFF. The CDR3 region has the DNA TGTGCCAGCAGATCCGAGGGGAATGCCTACAATGAGCAGTTCTTC.

This chain's CDR3 is CASSLNSAGAGNEQFF. CDR3 bases: TGTGCCAGCAGCTTAAATTCGGCGGGAGCGGGTAATGAGCAGTTCTTC. V usage is TRBV7-3 and J usage is TRBJ2-1; 7 bases match TRBD2. The CDR3 runs 16 residues. Germline assignment: CDR1 SGHTA and CDR2 FQGTGA. Trimming took 1 base from V and 7 from J; bases not matched to a gene: 10.

This chain uses TRBV11-2 with TRBJ2-5; 13 nucleotides align to TRBD2. Germline assignment: CDR1 SGHAT and CDR2 FQNNGV. Germline trimming cut 1 base from V and 6 bases from J; bases unmatched to any gene: 2. There are 15 residues in the CDR3. CDR3 in amino acids: CASSLGLAGGQTQYF. The CDR3 DNA is TGTGCCAGCAGCTTAGGACTAGCGGGGGGTCAGACCCAGTACTTC.

V and J are TRBV10-3 and TRBJ2-2; a possible D gene is TRBD2 (5 bases). V lost 4 bases and J 7 bases, leaving 10 bases between the germline ends. The CDR3 spans 13 residues. Germline V gene data show CDR1 as ENHRY and CDR2 as SYGVKD. The CDR3: CAISGPGIGELFF. CDR3 bases: TGTGCCATCAGTGGTCCGGGGATCGGGGAGCTGTTTTTT.

The rearrangement links TRBV2 to TRBJ2-7; possibly TRBD2 for D (6 bases). Trimming stripped 7 bases from V and 0 bases from J, with 10 bases between. Germline V gives CDR1 SNHLY, CDR2 FYNNEI. The CDR3 spans 13 residues. CDR3 DNA: TGTGCCAGCATTTCCGGGAGCTCCTACGAGCAGTACTTC. Translated, it gives CASISGSSYEQYF.

V and J are TRBV4-2 and TRBJ2-1; possible D gene TRBD2, 6 bases. Germline-derived CDR1 and CDR2 are LGHNA and YNFKEQ. V lost 0 bases and J lost 11, with 14 bases in between. The CDR3 has 14 amino acids. In DNA form, the CDR3 reads TGTGCCAGCAGCCAAGAGACACTAGCTGGGCAGCAGTTCTTC. Protein product: CASSQETLAGQQFF.

This chain joins TRBV11-3 and TRBJ2-7, with 7 bases lining up with TRBD1. The trim removed 0 bases at V and 3 bases at J, leaving 5 bases unmatched. Germline values: CDR1 SGHNT, CDR2 YENEEA. The CDR3 covers 15 residues. This CDR3 is CASSLETGASYEQYF. CDR3 sequence (DNA): TGTGCCAGCAGCTTAGAAACAGGGGCTAGCTACGAGCAGTACTTC.

The chain couples TRBV25-1 to TRBJ2-2, with D unclear. The CDR3 consists of 14 residues. CDR1 and CDR2 from the germline V gene are MGHDK and SYGVNS. Trimming pared 6 bases from V and 7 bases from J, leaving 15 bases between. The CDR3 DNA follows: TGTGCCAGCAGCTCCGACCCGAAAGTCGGGGAGCTGTTTTTT. It is translated as CASSSDPKVGELFF. Full variable domain (rest looked up from reference TRBV25-1 and TRBJ2-2): EADIYQTPRYLVIGTGKKITLECSQTMGHDKMYWYQQDPGMELHLIHYSYGVNSTEKGDLSSESTVSRIRTEHFPLTLESARPSHTSQYLCASSSDPKVGELFFGEGSRLTVL.

The gene calls are TRBV11-2 and TRBJ1-2, with D possibly being TRBD1 (5 bases). The CDR3 totals 17 residues. V was trimmed by 3 bases and J by 4 bases, leaving 21 bases between them. Looked up from germline, CDR1 is SGHAT and CDR2 is FQNNGV. The CDR3 nucleotides read TGTGCCAGCAGCTTGGCGACGCCTAAACAGGACCCCTATGGCTACACCTTC. The encoded protein is CASSLATPKQDPYGYTF.